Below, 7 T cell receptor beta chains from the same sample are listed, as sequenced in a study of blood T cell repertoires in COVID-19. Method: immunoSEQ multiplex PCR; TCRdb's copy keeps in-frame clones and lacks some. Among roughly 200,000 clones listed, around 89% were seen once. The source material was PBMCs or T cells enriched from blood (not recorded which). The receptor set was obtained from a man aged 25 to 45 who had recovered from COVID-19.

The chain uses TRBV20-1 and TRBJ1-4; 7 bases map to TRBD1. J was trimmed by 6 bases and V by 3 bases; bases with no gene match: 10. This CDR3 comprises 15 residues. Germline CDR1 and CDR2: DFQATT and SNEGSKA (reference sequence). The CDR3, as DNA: TGCAGTGCTAGTTTGGGGGTAGGGGGCGATGAAAAACTGTTTTTT. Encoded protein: CSASLGVGGDEKLFF.

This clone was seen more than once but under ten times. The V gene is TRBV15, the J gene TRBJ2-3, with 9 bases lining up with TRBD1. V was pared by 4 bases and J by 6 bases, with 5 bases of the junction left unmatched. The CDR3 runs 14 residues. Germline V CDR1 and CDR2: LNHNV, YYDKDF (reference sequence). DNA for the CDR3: TGTGCCACCAGCACCCGGGACAGGGTCGATACGCAGTATTTT. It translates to CATSTRDRVDTQYF.

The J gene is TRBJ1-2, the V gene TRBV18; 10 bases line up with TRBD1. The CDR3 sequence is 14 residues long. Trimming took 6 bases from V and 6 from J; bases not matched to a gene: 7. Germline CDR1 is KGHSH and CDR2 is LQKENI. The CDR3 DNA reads TGTGCCAGCTCCCGGACAGGGGGTGGTGATGGCTACACCTTC. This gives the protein CASSRTGGGDGYTF. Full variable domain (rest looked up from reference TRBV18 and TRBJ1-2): NAGVMQNPRHLVRRRGQEARLRCSPMKGHSHVYWYRQLPEEGLKFMVYLQKENIIDESGMPKERFSAEFPKEGPSILRIQQVVRGDSAAYFCASSRTGGGDGYTFGSGTRLTVV.

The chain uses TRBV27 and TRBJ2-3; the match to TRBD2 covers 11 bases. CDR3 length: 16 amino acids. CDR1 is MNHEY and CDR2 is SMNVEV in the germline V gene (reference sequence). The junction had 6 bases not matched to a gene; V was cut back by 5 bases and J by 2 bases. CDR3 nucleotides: TGTGCCAGCAGTCCGCTAGCGGGGGGAGACACAGATACGCAGTATTTT. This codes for CASSPLAGGDTDTQYF.

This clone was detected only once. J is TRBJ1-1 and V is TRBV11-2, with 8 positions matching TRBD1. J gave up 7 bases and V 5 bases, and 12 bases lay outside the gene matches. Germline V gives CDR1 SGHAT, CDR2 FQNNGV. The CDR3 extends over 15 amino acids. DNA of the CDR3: TGTGCCAGCAGCATACGGACAGGGCTGAAGGGTGAAGCTTTCTTT. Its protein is CASSIRTGLKGEAFF.

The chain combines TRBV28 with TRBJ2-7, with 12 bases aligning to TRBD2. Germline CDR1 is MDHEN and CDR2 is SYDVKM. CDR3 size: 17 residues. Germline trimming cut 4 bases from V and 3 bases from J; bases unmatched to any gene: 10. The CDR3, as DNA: TGTGCCAGCAGTTCTCTAGCGGGAGGGCCAAGGGACTACGAGCAGTACTTC. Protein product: CASSSLAGGPRDYEQYF.

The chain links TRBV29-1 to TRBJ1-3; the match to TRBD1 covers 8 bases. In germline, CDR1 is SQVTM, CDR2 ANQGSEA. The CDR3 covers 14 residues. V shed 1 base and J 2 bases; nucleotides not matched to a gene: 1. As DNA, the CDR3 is TGCAGCGTTGAAGCAGGGGGCCCTGGAAACACCATATATTTT. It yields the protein CSVEAGGPGNTIYF. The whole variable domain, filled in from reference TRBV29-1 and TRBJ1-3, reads SAVISQKPSRDICQRGTSLTIQCQVDSQVTMMFWYRQQPGQSLTLIATANQGSEATYESGFVIDKFPISRPNLTFSTLTVSNMSPEDSSIYLCSVEAGGPGNTIYFGEGSWLTVV.